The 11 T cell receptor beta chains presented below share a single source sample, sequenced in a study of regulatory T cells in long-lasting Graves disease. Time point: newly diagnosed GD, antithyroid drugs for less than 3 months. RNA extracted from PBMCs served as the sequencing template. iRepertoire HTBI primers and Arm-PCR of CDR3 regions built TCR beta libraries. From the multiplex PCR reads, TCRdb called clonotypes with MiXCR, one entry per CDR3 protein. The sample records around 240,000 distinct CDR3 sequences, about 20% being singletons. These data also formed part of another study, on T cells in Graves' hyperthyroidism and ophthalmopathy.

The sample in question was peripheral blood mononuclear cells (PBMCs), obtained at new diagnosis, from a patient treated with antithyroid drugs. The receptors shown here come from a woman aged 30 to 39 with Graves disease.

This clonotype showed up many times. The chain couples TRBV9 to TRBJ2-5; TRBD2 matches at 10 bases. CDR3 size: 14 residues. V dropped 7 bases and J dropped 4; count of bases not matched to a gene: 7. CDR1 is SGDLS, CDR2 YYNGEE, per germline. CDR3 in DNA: TGTGCCAGCGGGAGCGGGGGGGGGGCAGAGACCCAGTACTTC. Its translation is CASGSGGGAETQYF.

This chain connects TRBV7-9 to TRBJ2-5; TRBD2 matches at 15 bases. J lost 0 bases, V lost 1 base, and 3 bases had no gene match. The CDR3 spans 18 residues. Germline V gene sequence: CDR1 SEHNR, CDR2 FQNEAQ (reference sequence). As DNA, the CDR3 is TGTGCCAGCAGCTTAGGAGGGACTAGCGGGGGGCACCAAGAGACCCAGTACTTC. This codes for CASSLGGTSGGHQETQYF.

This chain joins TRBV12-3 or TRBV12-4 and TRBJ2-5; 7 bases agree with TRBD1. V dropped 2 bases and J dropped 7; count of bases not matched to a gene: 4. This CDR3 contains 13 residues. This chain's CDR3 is CASSLRGQVTQYF. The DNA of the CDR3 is TGTGCCAGCAGTTTAAGGGGGCAGGTGACCCAGTACTTC.

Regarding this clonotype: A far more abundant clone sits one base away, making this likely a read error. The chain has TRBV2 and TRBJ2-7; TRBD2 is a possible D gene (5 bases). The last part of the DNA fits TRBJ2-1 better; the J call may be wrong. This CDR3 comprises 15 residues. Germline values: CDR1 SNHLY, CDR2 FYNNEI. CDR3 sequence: CASSKTRSSCNEQFF. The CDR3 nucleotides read TGTGCCAGCAGCAAAACTAGGAGCTCCTGCAATGAGCAGTTCTTC.

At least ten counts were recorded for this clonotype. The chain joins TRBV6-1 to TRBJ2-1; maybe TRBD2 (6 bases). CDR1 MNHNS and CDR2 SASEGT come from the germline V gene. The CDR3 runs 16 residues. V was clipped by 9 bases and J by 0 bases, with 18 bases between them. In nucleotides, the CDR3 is TGTGCCAGTTCCCTAGGGACTTACCGCTCCTACAATGAGCAGTTCTTC. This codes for CASSLGTYRSYNEQFF.

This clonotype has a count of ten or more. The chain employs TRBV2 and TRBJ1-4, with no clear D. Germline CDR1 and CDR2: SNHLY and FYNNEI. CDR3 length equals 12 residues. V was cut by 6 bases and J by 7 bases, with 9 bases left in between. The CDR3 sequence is CASRRTGEKLFF. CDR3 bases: TGTGCCAGCAGGAGGACGGGTGAAAAACTGTTTTTT.

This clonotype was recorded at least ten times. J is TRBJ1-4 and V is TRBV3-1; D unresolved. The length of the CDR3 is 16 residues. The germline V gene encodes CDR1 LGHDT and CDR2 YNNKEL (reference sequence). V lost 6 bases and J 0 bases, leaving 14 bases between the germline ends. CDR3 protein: CASRSRAGSTNEKLFF. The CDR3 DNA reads TGTGCCAGCAGATCCCGAGCGGGCTCAACTAATGAAAAACTGTTTTTT.

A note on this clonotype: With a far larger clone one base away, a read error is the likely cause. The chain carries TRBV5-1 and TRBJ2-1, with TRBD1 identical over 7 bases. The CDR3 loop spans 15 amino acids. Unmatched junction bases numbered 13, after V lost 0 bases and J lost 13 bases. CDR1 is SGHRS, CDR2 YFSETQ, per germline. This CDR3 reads CASSLGQGRTETQFF. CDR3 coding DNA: TGCGCCAGCAGCTTGGGACAGGGTAGGACGGAGACCCAGTTCTTC.

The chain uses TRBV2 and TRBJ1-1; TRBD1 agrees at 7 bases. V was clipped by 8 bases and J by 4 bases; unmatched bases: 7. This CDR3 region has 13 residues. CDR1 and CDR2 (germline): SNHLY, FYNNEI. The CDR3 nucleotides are TGTGCCAGCGACAGGGTCCTTCGCACTGAAGCTTTCTTT. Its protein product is CASDRVLRTEAFF.

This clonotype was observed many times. The CDR3 nucleotides read TGTGCCAGCAGCTATTATAGAGCAGGCCCTCTCTATGGCTACACCTTC. It encodes CASSYYRAGPLYGYTF. The gene calls are TRBV7-3 and TRBJ1-2; D gene unclear. V was shortened by 4 bases and J by 4 bases, with 19 bases between the two germline ends. CDR1 is SGHTA, CDR2 FQGTGA, per germline. The CDR3 runs 16 residues.

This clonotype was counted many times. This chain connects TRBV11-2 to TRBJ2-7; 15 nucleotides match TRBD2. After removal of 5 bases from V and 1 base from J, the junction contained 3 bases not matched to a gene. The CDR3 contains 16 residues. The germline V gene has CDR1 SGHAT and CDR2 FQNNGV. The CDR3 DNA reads TGTGCCAGCAGCCTCGGACTAGCGGGGGGGTCCTACGAGCAGTACTTC. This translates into CASSLGLAGGSYEQYF.